These 23 T cell receptor beta chains originate from one sample sequenced in a study of shared clonotypes between healthy human individuals (TCRdb year 2020). Library preparation used the immunoSEQ multiplex PCR assay. Held by TCRdb, this immuneACCESS table contains in-frame sequences only and omits some clones. Under half of the omission traces to an unresolved V gene where checked; the cause of the rest is unknown. Recorded for this sample are roughly 450,000 clones; more than 65% of them occurred a single time. Approximately 12% of the sample is in the top ten clones. The sample comprised PBMCs. The receptors derive from a woman aged 40 to 50 in good health. Some clones in this sample may be carry-over from other donors' samples.

As regards this clone: Germline and junction disagree at one end, which may indicate a read error. The chain carries TRBV19 and TRBJ2-3; perhaps TRBD2 as D (6 bases). CDR1 is LNHDA, CDR2 SQIVND, per germline (reference sequence). The CDR3 loop spans 11 amino acids. CDR3 region: CASSTSGGVHF. Here the CDR3 DNA reads TGTGCCAGTAGTACCTCCGGAGGGGTGCATTTT.

The chain couples TRBV9 to TRBJ2-1; 7 bases map to TRBD1. Germline CDR1 reads SGDLS; CDR2 reads YYNGEE. Trimming took 0 bases from V and 4 from J; bases not matched to a gene: 4. This CDR3 has 15 residues. The CDR3 region has the DNA TGTGCCAGCAGCGTAGCTACAGGGGCTTACAATGAGCAGTTCTTC. Its protein product is CASSVATGAYNEQFF.

This chain uses TRBV29-1 with TRBJ2-1, with 8 bases that match TRBD2. The V and J ends lost 6 bases and 1 base, in that order; junction bases with no gene match: 2. Germline CDR1 reads SQVTM; CDR2 reads ANQGSEA. There are 13 residues in the CDR3. CDR3 DNA: TGCAGCGTCCGGGGGGGTTCCTACAATGAGCAGTTCTTC. Amino acids: CSVRGGSYNEQFF.

This clone came up a few times. The chain uses TRBV7-3 and TRBJ1-1, with D maybe TRBD1 (5 bases). The ends were cut back, 2 bases at V and 6 bases at J, with 16 bases in the middle. This CDR3 is built from 15 residues. The germline V gene encodes CDR1 SGHTA and CDR2 FQGTGA. In nucleotides, the CDR3 is TGTGCCAGCAGCTTAGTGGGAGGGGATGGGGCTGAAGCTTTCTTT. Translating gives CASSLVGGDGAEAFF.

There are many counts of this clone. The chain has TRBV2 and TRBJ2-5; D remains ambiguous. The CDR3 totals 14 residues. Germline V gives CDR1 SNHLY, CDR2 FYNNEI. Trimming shortened V by 4 bases and J by 5 bases, and 14 bases separated the two germline ends. CDR3 bases: TGTGCCAGCAGTGTTTATAGGGTTGAGGAGACCCAGTACTTC. It translates to CASSVYRVEETQYF.

The chain recombines TRBV28 with TRBJ2-4; 10 bases map to TRBD2. The length of the CDR3 is 13 residues. V gave up 8 bases and J gave up 9 bases; unmatched junction bases: 7. Germline V gene sequence: CDR1 MDHEN, CDR2 SYDVKM. CDR3 in amino acids: CASLAGGSGIQYF. The CDR3 region has the DNA TGTGCCAGCTTAGCGGGAGGTTCCGGCATTCAGTACTTC.

This sequence joins TRBV7-2 and TRBJ1-3; D is unresolved. V shed 3 bases and J shed 1 base, with 16 bases lying between them. The CDR3 loop spans 17 amino acids. The germline V gene encodes CDR1 SGHTA and CDR2 FQGNSA. The CDR3 coding sequence is TGTGCCAGCAGCTTCTCGCGAGGGCTTCGATCTGGAAACACCATATATTTT. Its protein is CASSFSRGLRSGNTIYF.

The chain links TRBV5-1 to TRBJ2-3, with D perhaps TRBD2 (6 bases). Looked up from germline, CDR1 is SGHRS and CDR2 is YFSETQ. The CDR3 loop spans 18 amino acids. The ends were cut back, 0 bases at V and 4 bases at J, with 21 bases in the middle. CDR3 region: CASSLVSGEGPGADTQYF. CDR3 sequence (DNA): TGCGCCAGCAGCTTGGTCTCGGGAGAGGGCCCCGGGGCAGATACGCAGTATTTT.

The CDR3 region has the DNA TGTGCCAGCAGTGGGCTAGTTCAGAACACCGGGGAGCTGTTTTTT. It codes for CASSGLVQNTGELFF. The V call is TRBV2, the J call TRBJ2-2; D is unclear. Germline V gene data show CDR1 as SNHLY and CDR2 as FYNNEI. This CDR3 is built from 15 residues. The ends were cut back, 4 bases at V and 1 base at J, with 10 bases in the middle.

The chain joins TRBV7-2 to TRBJ2-3; D is perhaps TRBD1 (7 bases). Germline-derived CDR1 and CDR2 are SGHTA and FQGNSA. The CDR3 runs 15 residues. V gave up 6 bases and J gave up 1 base, with 14 bases separating them. The CDR3 sequence is CASRLSGGRTDTQYF. DNA of the CDR3: TGTGCCAGCAGATTATCAGGGGGGCGCACAGATACGCAGTATTTT.

The sample holds one count of this clone. This CDR3 is CASSEGGAEETQYF. Here the CDR3 DNA reads TGTGCCAGCAGCGAGGGAGGAGCAGAAGAGACCCAGTACTTC. This rearrangement joins TRBV7-3 to TRBJ2-5; a possible D gene is TRBD2 (6 bases). The CDR3 is 14 amino acids. Germline V gene data show CDR1 as SGHTA and CDR2 as FQGTGA. V gave up 5 bases and J gave up 3 bases, with 13 bases separating them.

CDR3 DNA sequence: TGTGCCAGCAGCGTAGCGTTAAACTCCTACAATGAGCAGTTCTTC. Translated, it gives CASSVALNSYNEQFF. This sequence joins TRBV9 and TRBJ2-1; D gene ambiguous. The CDR3 sequence is 15 residues long. Deletions cut 0 bases from V and 0 bases from J, with 7 bases between. CDR1 and CDR2 from the germline V gene are SGDLS and YYNGEE.

The table lists this clone with a count of one. V gene TRBV28 combines with J gene TRBJ2-4, with D perhaps matching TRBD1 (6 bases). Between the trimmed V and J ends, which lost 6 bases and 1 base, there was a span of 7 bases. From germline, CDR1 is MDHEN and CDR2 SYDVKM. CDR3 length equals 13 residues. The CDR3: CASRGAAKNIQYF. DNA of the CDR3: TGTGCCAGCAGGGGGGCGGCCAAAAACATTCAGTACTTC.

V gene TRBV28 combines with J gene TRBJ2-2; D is ambiguous. Per the germline V gene, CDR1 is MDHEN and CDR2 is SYDVKM. V was cut by 4 bases and J by 7 bases, with 4 bases left in between. The CDR3 covers 11 residues. The CDR3 DNA is TGTGCCAGCAGTTGGGGCGGGGAGCTGTTTTTT. Protein: CASSWGGELFF.

The chain couples TRBV2 to TRBJ1-2; 10 bases map to TRBD1. V lost 2 bases to trimming and J lost 5 bases; unmatched junction nucleotides: 5. CDR3 length: 15 residues. CDR1 is SNHLY and CDR2 is FYNNEI in the germline V gene. As DNA, the CDR3 is TGTGCCAGCAGTGAAAGGGTGGGACAGGGGTATGGCTACACCTTC. Protein product: CASSERVGQGYGYTF.

J is TRBJ1-1 and V is TRBV5-1; D is perhaps TRBD1 (5 bases). Germline assignment: CDR1 SGHRS and CDR2 YFSETQ. The CDR3 is made up of 17 amino acids. The V end lost 0 bases, the J end lost 1 base, and 16 bases lay between the germline ends. CDR3 sequence: CASSLVFSREWNTEAFF. The CDR3 DNA is TGCGCCAGCAGCTTGGTATTTAGCAGGGAATGGAACACTGAAGCTTTCTTT.

V is TRBV5-1 and J is TRBJ2-2; TRBD2 matches 8 bases. In germline, CDR1 is SGHRS, CDR2 YFSETQ. The J segment lost 0 bases and the V segment lost 5 bases, leaving 9 bases of the junction unmatched. CDR3 size: 17 residues. The CDR3 here is CASSAESGRANTGELFF. The CDR3 DNA is TGCGCCAGCAGTGCGGAGAGCGGGAGAGCGAACACCGGGGAGCTGTTTTTT.

This clone was counted between two and nine times. The J gene is TRBJ2-1, the V gene TRBV7-2; 11 positions match TRBD2. Germline values: CDR1 SGHTA, CDR2 FQGNSA. The ends lost 1 base at V and 15 bases at J; junction bases unmatched: 8. The CDR3 contains 14 residues. The CDR3 is CASSLVPSGRSLFF. CDR3 DNA: TGTGCCAGCAGCTTAGTTCCTAGCGGGAGGTCCCTGTTCTTC.

This rearrangement joins TRBV10-2 to TRBJ1-2; the match to TRBD1 covers 11 bases. The CDR3 totals 15 residues. In germline, CDR1 is WSHSY, CDR2 SAAADI. After removal of 2 bases from V and 3 bases from J, the junction contained 2 bases not matched to a gene. The CDR3 nucleotides are TGCGCCAGCAGTGAGAGGACAGGGGGCTACTATGGCTACACCTTC. This encodes CASSERTGGYYGYTF.

V is TRBV11-2 and J is TRBJ1-6; D is undetermined. The CDR3 runs to 12 residues. The V gene's germline CDR1 is SGHAT and CDR2 FQNNGV. Trimming left V 2 bases short and J 13 bases short, with 9 bases between. DNA of the CDR3: TGTGCCAGCAGCTTATCCTCCTCGCCCCTCCACTTT. Protein: CASSLSSSPLHF.

This chain connects TRBV27 to TRBJ2-7; maybe TRBD1 (6 bases). This CDR3 comprises 13 residues. V lost 3 bases and J 6 bases, leaving 12 bases between the germline ends. The germline V gene has CDR1 MNHEY and CDR2 SMNVEV (reference sequence). The CDR3: CASSFGQGSEQYF. CDR3 coding DNA: TGTGCCAGCAGTTTCGGGCAGGGGTCCGAGCAGTACTTC.

V gene TRBV7-9 combines with J gene TRBJ1-2; D remains ambiguous. This CDR3 comprises 11 residues. The germline V gene encodes CDR1 SEHNR and CDR2 FQNEAQ (reference sequence). The V end lost 3 bases, the J end lost 8 bases, and 7 bases lay between the germline ends. The CDR3 sequence: CASSLGSGYTF. The CDR3 DNA reads TGTGCCAGCAGCTTGGGGAGCGGCTACACCTTC.

This chain links TRBV7-3 with TRBJ1-3; 7 bases map to TRBD1. The ends lost 5 bases at V and 1 base at J; junction bases unmatched: 2. Germline CDR1 and CDR2: SGHTA and FQGTGA. The CDR3 contains 14 residues. The CDR3 reads CASSETGSGNTIYF. The CDR3, as DNA: TGTGCCAGCAGCGAGACAGGGTCTGGAAACACCATATATTTT.